The 16 T cell receptor beta chains given below trace back to one sample, sequenced in a study of cytomegalovirus exposure and HLA in healthy donors. Vbeta (60) and Jbeta (13) primers were used in the PCR. Using immunoSEQ multiplex PCR, the repertoire was profiled, and TCRdb retains in-frame clones only, with some absent. The sample shows 150,000 to 200,000 clones, roughly four fifths of them seen only once. The specimen sequenced was PBMCs. The receptors derive from a man between 50 and 59 years old in good health and CMV-seronegative.

This sequence joins TRBV9 and TRBJ1-4, with TRBD1 matching over 9 bases. This CDR3 region has 15 residues. Per the germline V gene, CDR1 is SGDLS and CDR2 is YYNGEE. After removal of 0 bases from V and 4 bases from J, the junction contained 1 base not matched to a gene. The CDR3 spells CASSVGGQGNEKLFF. The CDR3 nucleotides are TGTGCCAGCAGCGTAGGGGGACAGGGTAATGAAAAACTGTTTTTT.

The rearrangement links TRBV5-1 to TRBJ1-4, with a weak D call TRBD1 (6 bases). The V end lost 0 bases, the J end lost 8 bases, and 14 bases lay between the germline ends. The CDR3 has 15 amino acids. CDR1 SGHRS and CDR2 YFSETQ come from the germline V gene. The CDR3 here is CASSLVADSSEKLFF. The CDR3 DNA reads as TGCGCCAGCAGCTTGGTTGCGGACAGTTCCGAAAAACTGTTTTTT. The full variable domain, in which reference TRBV5-1 and TRBJ1-4 provide the parts outside the CDR3, is KAGVTQTPRYLIKTRGQQVTLSCSPISGHRSVSWYQQTPGQGLQFLFEYFSETQRNKGNFPGRFSGRQFSNSRSEMNVSTLELGDSALYLCASSLVADSSEKLFFGSGTQLSVL.

The genes are TRBV19 and TRBJ2-1; 12 bases map to TRBD2. V dropped 5 bases and J dropped 7; count of bases not matched to a gene: 12. From germline, CDR1 is LNHDA and CDR2 SQIVND (reference sequence). This CDR3 comprises 17 residues. The CDR3 DNA follows: TGTGCCAGTAGTCTATTGAAGACTAGCGGGAGTTTTAATGAGCAGTTCTTC. This translates into CASSLLKTSGSFNEQFF.

This chain links TRBV6-1 with TRBJ2-5; possible D gene TRBD1, 5 bases. Germline assignment: CDR1 MNHNS and CDR2 SASEGT. Trimming removed 6 bases from V and 2 bases from J, with 13 bases in between. This CDR3 is 14 amino acids long. The DNA for the CDR3 is TGTGCCAGCAGCCCGGGCGGACAACAAGAGACCCAGTACTTC. Encoded protein: CASSPGGQQETQYF.

This clone has a single count. The rearrangement uses TRBV2 and TRBJ1-6; no firm D call. CDR1 is SNHLY, CDR2 FYNNEI, per germline. V was cut by 6 bases and J by 10 bases, with 19 bases left in between. The CDR3 runs to 15 residues. The CDR3 region is CASRVKGTGGSPLHF. DNA of the CDR3: TGTGCCAGCAGAGTGAAGGGAACGGGAGGATCACCCCTCCACTTT.

This clone has just one count. The chain uses TRBV7-9 and TRBJ2-5; no clear D gene. The germline V gene encodes CDR1 SEHNR and CDR2 FQNEAQ (reference sequence). The CDR3 runs to 14 residues. The germline V and J ends were trimmed by 2 bases and 4 bases, with 11 bases remaining between them. The CDR3 DNA reads as TGTGCCAGCAGCTTACATACGGGTCGAGAGACCCAGTACTTC. It is translated as CASSLHTGRETQYF.

The genes are TRBV6-5 and TRBJ2-7, with a weak D call TRBD1 (7 bases). V dropped 4 bases and J dropped 0 bases, with 16 bases sitting between them. This CDR3 has 16 residues. Germline values: CDR1 MNHEY, CDR2 SVGAGI. CDR3 region: CASSWSGDRSSYEQYF. DNA of the CDR3: TGTGCCAGCAGTTGGTCGGGGGACAGAAGCTCCTACGAGCAGTACTTC.

The chain combines TRBV7-2 with TRBJ2-7, with 9 bases matching TRBD1. Germline lookup yields CDR1 SGHTA and CDR2 FQGNSA. The ends lost 5 bases at V and 7 bases at J; junction bases unmatched: 9. CDR3 size: 14 residues. The CDR3 loop reads CASSRRDRVGEQYF. CDR3 sequence (DNA): TGTGCCAGCAGCCGCCGGGACAGGGTTGGGGAGCAGTACTTC.

The table lists this clone with a count of one. The chain employs TRBV14 and TRBJ2-3; D remains unclear. CDR3 length: 14 residues. Per the germline V gene, CDR1 is SGHDN and CDR2 is FVKESK. Trimming stripped 4 bases from V and 2 bases from J, with 10 bases between. CDR3 protein: CASSRKQITDTQYF. The DNA for the CDR3 is TGTGCCAGCAGCCGGAAACAGATCACAGATACGCAGTATTTT.

The V gene is TRBV19, the J gene TRBJ1-5, with D possibly being TRBD1 (5 bases). Germline V lookup: CDR1 LNHDA, CDR2 SQIVND (reference sequence). V lost 6 bases and J 7 bases, leaving 13 bases between the germline ends. This CDR3 is 13 amino acids long. The CDR3 sequence is CASRPGGVQPQHF. In nucleotides, the CDR3 is TGTGCCAGTAGGCCCGGGGGGGTCCAGCCCCAGCATTTT.

The chain couples TRBV6-1 to TRBJ2-1; 10 bases are shared with TRBD1. The CDR3 is 14 amino acids. With V trimmed by 8 bases and J by 8 bases, 9 bases remained unmatched. CDR1 MNHNS and CDR2 SASEGT come from the germline V gene. The CDR3 here is CASPTAGTGDEQFF. The CDR3 DNA is TGTGCCAGCCCTACCGCCGGGACAGGGGATGAGCAGTTCTTC.

The chain couples TRBV11-2 to TRBJ2-1, with 14 bases fitting TRBD2. The CDR3 covers 17 residues. V shed 6 bases and J 7 bases; nucleotides not matched to a gene: 11. Looked up from germline, CDR1 is SGHAT and CDR2 is FQNNGV. CDR3 coding DNA: TGTGCCAGCAGTTTTAGCGGGACTAGCGGGAGACGGAATGAGCAGTTCTTC. Amino acids: CASSFSGTSGRRNEQFF.

V gene TRBV29-1 combines with J gene TRBJ1-1; 8 bases are a match to TRBD1. This CDR3 contains 11 residues. Germline trimming cut 5 bases from V and 6 bases from J; bases unmatched to any gene: 2. Looked up from germline, CDR1 is SQVTM and CDR2 is ANQGSEA. Written as DNA, the CDR3 is TGCAGCGTTCAGACAGGGGCTGAAGCTTTCTTT. Translated, it gives CSVQTGAEAFF.

This clone was observed a few times. The chain combines TRBV6-1 with TRBJ1-2; D is uncertain. Trimming stripped 5 bases from V and 0 bases from J, with 10 bases between. Germline CDR1 MNHNS, CDR2 SASEGT. The CDR3 has 14 residues. For the CDR3, the DNA is TGTGCCAGCAGTTCGTATTCTGCTAACTATGGCTACACCTTC. Amino acid sequence: CASSSYSANYGYTF.

The gene calls are TRBV6-5 and TRBJ1-2; D is uncertain. Germline assignment: CDR1 MNHEY and CDR2 SVGAGI. V was pared by 7 bases and J by 1 base, with 7 bases between. The CDR3 runs 12 residues. The CDR3 nucleotides are TGTGCCAGCAAAGGAGTTAACTATGGCTACACCTTC. It translates to CASKGVNYGYTF.

The chain is built from TRBV7-6 and TRBJ1-5; tentatively, D is TRBD1 (6 bases). The V end was cut by 4 bases, the J end by 4 bases, with 8 bases between. This CDR3 contains 13 residues. Germline V CDR1 and CDR2: SGHVS, FNYEAQ. In nucleotides, the CDR3 is TGTGCCAGCAGCTGGACAGATAATCAGCCCCAGCATTTT. Its protein is CASSWTDNQPQHF.